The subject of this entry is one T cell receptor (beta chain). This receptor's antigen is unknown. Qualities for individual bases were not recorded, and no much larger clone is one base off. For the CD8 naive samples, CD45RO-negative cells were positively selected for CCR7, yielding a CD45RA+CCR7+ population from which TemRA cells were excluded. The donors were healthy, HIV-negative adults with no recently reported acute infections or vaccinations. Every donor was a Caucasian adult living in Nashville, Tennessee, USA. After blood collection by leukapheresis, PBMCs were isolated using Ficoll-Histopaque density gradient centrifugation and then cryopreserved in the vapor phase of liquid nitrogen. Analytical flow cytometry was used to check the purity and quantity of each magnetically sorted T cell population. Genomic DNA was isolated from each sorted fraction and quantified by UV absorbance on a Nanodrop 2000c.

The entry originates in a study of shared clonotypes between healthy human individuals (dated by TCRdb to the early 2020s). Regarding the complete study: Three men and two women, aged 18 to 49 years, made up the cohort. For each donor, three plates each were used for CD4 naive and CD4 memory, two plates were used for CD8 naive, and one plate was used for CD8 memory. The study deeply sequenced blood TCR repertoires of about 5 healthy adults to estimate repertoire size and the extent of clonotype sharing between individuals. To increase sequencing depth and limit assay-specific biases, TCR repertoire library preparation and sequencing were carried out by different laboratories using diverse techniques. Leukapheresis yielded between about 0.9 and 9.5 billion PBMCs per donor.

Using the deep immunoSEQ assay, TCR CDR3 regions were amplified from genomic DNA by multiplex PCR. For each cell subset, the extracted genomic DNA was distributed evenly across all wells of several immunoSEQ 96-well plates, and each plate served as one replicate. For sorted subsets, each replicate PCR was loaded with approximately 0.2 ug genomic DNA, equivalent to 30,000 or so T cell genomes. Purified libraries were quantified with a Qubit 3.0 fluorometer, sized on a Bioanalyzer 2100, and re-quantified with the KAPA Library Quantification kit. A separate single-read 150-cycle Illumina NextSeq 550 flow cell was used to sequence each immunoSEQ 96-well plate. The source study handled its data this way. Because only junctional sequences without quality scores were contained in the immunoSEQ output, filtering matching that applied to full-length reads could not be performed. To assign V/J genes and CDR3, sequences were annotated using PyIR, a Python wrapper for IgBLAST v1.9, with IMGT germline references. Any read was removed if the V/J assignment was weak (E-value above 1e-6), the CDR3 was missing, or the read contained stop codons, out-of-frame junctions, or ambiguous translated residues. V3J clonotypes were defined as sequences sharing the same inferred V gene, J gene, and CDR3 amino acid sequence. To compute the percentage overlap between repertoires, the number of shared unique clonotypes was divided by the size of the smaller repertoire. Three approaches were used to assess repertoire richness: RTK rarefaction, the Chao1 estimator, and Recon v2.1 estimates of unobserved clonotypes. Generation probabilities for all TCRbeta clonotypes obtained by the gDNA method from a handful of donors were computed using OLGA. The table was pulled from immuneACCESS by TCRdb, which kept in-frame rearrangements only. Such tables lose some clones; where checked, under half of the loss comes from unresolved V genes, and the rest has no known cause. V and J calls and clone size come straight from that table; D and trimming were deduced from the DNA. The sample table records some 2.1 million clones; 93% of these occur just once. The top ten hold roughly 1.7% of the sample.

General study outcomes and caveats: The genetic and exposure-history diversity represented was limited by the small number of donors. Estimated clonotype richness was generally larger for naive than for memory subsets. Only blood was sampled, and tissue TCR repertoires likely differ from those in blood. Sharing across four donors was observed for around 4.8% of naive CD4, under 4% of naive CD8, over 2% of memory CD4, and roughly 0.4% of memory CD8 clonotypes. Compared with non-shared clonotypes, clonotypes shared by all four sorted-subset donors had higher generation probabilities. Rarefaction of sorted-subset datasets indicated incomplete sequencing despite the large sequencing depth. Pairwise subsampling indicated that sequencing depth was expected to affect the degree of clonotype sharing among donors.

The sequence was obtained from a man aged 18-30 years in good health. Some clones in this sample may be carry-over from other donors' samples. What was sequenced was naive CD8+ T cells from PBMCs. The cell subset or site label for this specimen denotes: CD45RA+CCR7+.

The CDR3 region reads CASSFGGGFEQFF. The nucleotides are TGTGCCAGCAGTTTCGGGGGAGGCTTTGAGCAGTTCTTC. The sequence links TRBV27 to TRBJ2-1; the D gene is perhaps TRBD2, on 6 matching bases. The CDR3 measures 13 amino acids from cysteine to phenylalanine. Just the 39-base CDR3 DNA is kept, in frame starting at base 1. The trim is 3 bases for V and 9 bases for J, with a gap of 12 bases between the germline ends. Per the germline V gene (reference sequence), MNHEY is the CDR1 and SMNVEV is the CDR2.